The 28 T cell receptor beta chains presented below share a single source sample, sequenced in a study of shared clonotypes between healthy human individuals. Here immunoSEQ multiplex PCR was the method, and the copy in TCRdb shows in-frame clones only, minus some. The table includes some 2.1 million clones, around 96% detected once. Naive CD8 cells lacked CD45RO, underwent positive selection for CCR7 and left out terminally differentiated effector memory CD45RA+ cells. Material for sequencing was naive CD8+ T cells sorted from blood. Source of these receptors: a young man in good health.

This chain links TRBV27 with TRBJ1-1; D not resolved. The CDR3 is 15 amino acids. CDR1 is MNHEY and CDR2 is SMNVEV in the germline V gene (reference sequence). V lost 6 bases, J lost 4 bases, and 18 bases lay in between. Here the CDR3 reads CASSVVVGVPTEAFF. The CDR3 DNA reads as TGTGCCAGCAGCGTAGTTGTCGGGGTCCCCACTGAAGCTTTCTTT.

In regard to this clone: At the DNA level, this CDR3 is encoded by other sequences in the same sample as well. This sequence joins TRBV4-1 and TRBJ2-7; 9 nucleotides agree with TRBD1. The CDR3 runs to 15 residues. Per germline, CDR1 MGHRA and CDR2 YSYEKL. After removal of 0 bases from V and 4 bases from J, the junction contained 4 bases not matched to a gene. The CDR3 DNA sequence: TGCGCCAGCAGCCAAGAAGGGGGACAGGGATACGAGCAGTACTTC. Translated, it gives CASSQEGGQGYEQYF.

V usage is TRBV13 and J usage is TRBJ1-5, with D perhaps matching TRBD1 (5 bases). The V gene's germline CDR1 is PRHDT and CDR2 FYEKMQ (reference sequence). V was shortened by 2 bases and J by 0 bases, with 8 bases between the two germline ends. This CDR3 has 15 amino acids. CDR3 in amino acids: CASSLRGVSNQPQHF. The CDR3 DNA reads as TGTGCCAGCAGCTTAAGGGGCGTTAGCAATCAGCCCCAGCATTTT.

The CDR3, as DNA: TGTGCCAGCAGTTACTTTTCGGTGGGCGGTGAGCAGTTCTTC. As protein: CASSYFSVGGEQFF. The chain couples TRBV6-5 to TRBJ2-1; D remains unclear. Between the trimmed V and J ends, which lost 1 base and 9 bases, there was a span of 13 bases. The CDR3 covers 14 residues. Germline-derived CDR1 and CDR2 are MNHEY and SVGAGI.

The CDR3 spells CASSLLRGLDGPHTEAFF. The CDR3 coding sequence is TGTGCCAGCAGTTTACTCAGGGGGTTGGATGGCCCCCACACTGAAGCTTTCTTT. The V call is TRBV28, the J call TRBJ1-1, with 7 bases fitting TRBD1. V shed 2 bases, J shed 3 bases, and the junction held 15 bases outside the gene matches. There are 18 residues in the CDR3. Looked up from germline, CDR1 is MDHEN and CDR2 is SYDVKM. Together with reference TRBV28 and TRBJ1-1, the CDR3 gives the full variable domain: DVKVTQSSRYLVKRTGEKVFLECVQDMDHENMFWYRQDPGLGLRLIYFSYDVKMKEKGDIPEGYSVSREKKERFSLILESASTNQTSMYLCASSLLRGLDGPHTEAFFGQGTRLTVV.

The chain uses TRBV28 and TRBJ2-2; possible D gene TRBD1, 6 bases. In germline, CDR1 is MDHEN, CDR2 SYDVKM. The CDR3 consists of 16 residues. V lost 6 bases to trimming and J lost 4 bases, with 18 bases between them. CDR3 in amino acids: CASSPYQGKFTGELFF. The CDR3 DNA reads TGTGCCAGCAGCCCCTACCAGGGGAAGTTCACCGGGGAGCTGTTTTTT.

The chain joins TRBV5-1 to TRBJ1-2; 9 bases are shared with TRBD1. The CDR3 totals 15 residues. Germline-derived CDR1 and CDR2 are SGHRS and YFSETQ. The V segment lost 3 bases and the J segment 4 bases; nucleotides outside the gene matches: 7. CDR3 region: CASSSLDRGTYGYTF. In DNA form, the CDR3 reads TGCGCCAGCAGCTCACTAGACAGGGGGACCTATGGCTACACCTTC. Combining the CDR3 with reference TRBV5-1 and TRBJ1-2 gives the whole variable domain KAGVTQTPRYLIKTRGQQVTLSCSPISGHRSVSWYQQTPGQGLQFLFEYFSETQRNKGNFPGRFSGRQFSNSRSEMNVSTLELGDSALYLCASSSLDRGTYGYTFGSGTRLTVV.

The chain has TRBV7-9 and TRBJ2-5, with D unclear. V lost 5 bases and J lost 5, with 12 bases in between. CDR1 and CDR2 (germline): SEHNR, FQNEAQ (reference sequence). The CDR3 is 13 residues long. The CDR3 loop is CASSNGGPETQYF. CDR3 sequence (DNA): TGTGCCAGCAGCAATGGTGGCCCTGAGACCCAGTACTTC.

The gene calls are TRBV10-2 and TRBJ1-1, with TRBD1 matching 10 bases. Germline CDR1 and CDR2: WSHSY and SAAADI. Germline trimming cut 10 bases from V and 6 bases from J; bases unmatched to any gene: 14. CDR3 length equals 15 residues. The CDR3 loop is CATWPRQGANSEAFF. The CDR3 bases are TGCGCCACATGGCCTCGACAGGGGGCAAATTCTGAAGCTTTCTTT.

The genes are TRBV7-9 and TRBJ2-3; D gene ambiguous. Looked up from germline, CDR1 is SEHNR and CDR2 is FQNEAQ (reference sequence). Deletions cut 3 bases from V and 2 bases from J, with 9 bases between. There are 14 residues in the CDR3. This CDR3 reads CASSFPISTDTQYF. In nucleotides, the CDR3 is TGTGCCAGCAGCTTTCCAATCTCCACAGATACGCAGTATTTT.

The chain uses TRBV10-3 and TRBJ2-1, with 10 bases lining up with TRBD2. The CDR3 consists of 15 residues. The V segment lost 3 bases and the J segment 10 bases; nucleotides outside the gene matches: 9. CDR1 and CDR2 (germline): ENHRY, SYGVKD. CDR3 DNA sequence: TGTGCCATCAGTGATGTAGGACTAGCGGTCCTGGAGCAGTTCTTC. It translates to CAISDVGLAVLEQFF.

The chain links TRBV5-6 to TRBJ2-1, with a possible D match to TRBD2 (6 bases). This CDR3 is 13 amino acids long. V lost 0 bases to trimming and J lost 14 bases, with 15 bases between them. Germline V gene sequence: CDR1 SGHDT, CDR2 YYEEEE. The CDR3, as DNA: TGTGCCAGCAGCTTGGTGGAGGGACTCCCCGAGTTCTTC. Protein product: CASSLVEGLPEFF.

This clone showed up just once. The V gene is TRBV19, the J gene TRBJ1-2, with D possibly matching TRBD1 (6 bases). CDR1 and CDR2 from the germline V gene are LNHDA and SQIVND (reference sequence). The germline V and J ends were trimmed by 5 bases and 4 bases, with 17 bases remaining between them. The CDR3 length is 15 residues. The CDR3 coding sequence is TGTGCCAGTAGTGGAGGTGACAGGCTCGGCTATGGCTACACCTTC. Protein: CASSGGDRLGYGYTF. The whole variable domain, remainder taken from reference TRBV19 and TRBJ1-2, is DGGITQSPKYLFRKEGQNVTLSCEQNLNHDAMYWYRQDPGQGLRLIYYSQIVNDFQKGDIAEGYSVSREKKESFPLTVTSAQKNPTAFYLCASSGGDRLGYGYTFGSGTRLTVV.

CDR3 loop: CASSLMGQAYEQYF. CDR3 in DNA: TGTGCCAGCAGCTTAATGGGACAGGCTTACGAGCAGTACTTC. The V and J genes are TRBV5-6 and TRBJ2-7, with 8 nucleotides matching TRBD1. V trimming: 2 bases; J trimming: 4 bases; junction bases outside the gene matches: 5. The CDR3 totals 14 residues. In germline, CDR1 is SGHDT, CDR2 YYEEEE.

CDR3 DNA: TGTGCCAGCGGACAGGGACCGAACACTGAAGCTTTCTTT. Protein sequence: CASGQGPNTEAFF. The rearrangement joins TRBV11-3 to TRBJ1-1, with TRBD1 matching over 8 bases. The CDR3 has 13 residues. Trimming cost V 8 bases and J 1 base; bases outside gene matches: 3. The germline V gene encodes CDR1 SGHNT and CDR2 YENEEA.

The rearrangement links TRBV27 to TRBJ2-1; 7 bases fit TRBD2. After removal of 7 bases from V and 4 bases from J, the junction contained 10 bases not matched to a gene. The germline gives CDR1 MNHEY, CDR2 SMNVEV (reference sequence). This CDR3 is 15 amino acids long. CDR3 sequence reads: CASTPGTTTYNEQFF. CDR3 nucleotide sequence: TGTGCCAGCACTCCCGGGACTACCACTTACAATGAGCAGTTCTTC.

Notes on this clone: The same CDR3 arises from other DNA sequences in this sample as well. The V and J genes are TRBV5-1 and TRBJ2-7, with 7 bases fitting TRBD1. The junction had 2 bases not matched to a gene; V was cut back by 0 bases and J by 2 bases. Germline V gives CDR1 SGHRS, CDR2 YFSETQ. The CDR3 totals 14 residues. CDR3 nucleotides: TGCGCCAGCAGCTTGGTGGGACAGACCTACGAGCAGTACTTC. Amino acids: CASSLVGQTYEQYF.

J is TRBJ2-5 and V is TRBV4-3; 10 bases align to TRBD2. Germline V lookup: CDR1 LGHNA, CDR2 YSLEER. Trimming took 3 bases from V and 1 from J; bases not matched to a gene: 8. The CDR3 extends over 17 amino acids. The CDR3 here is CASSQSLLAGTQETQYF. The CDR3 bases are TGCGCCAGCAGCCAGTCCTTACTAGCGGGGACCCAAGAGACCCAGTACTTC.

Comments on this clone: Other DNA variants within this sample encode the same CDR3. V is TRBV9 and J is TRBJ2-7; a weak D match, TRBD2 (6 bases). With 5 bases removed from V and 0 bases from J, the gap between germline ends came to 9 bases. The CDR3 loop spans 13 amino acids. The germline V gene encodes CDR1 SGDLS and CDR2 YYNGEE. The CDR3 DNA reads TGTGCCAGCAGTGCCGGGGGCTCCTACGAGCAGTACTTC. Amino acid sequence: CASSAGGSYEQYF.

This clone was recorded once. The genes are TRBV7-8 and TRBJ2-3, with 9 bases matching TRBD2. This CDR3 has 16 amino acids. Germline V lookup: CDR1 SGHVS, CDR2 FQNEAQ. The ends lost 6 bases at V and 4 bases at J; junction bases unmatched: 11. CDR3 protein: CASRYQGREGPDTQYF. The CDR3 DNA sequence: TGTGCCAGCAGATACCAGGGGCGGGAGGGCCCAGATACGCAGTATTTT. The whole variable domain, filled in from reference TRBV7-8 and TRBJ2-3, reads GAGVSQSPRYKVAKRGQDVALRCDPISGHVSLFWYQQALGQGPEFLTYFQNEAQLDKSGLPSDRFFAERPEGSVSTLKIQRTQQEDSAVYLCASRYQGREGPDTQYFGPGTRLTVL.

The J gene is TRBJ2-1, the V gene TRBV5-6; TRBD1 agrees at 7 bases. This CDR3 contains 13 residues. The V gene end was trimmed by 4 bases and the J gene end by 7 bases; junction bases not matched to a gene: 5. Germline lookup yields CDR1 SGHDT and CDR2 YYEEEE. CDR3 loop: CASSHSGQNEQFF. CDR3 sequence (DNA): TGTGCCAGCAGCCATTCGGGACAGAATGAGCAGTTCTTC.

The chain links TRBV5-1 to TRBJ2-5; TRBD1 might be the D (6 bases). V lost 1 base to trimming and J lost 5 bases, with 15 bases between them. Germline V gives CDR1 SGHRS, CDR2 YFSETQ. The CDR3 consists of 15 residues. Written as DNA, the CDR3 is TGCGCCAGCAGCTTGATTACAGGGTTTTCGGAGACCCAGTACTTC. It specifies CASSLITGFSETQYF.

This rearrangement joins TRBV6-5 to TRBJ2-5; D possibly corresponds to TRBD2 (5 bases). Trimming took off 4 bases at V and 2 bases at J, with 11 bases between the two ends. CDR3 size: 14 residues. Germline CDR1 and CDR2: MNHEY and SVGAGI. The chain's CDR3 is CASSSLGLQETQYF. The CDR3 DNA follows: TGTGCCAGCAGTTCCCTTGGACTGCAAGAGACCCAGTACTTC.

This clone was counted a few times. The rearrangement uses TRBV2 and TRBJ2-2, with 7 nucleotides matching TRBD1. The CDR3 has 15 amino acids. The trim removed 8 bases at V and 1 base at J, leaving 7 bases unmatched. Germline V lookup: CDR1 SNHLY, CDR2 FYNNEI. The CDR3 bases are TGTGCCAGCCAACGGGACAGTTTGAACACCGGGGAGCTGTTTTTT. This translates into CASQRDSLNTGELFF.

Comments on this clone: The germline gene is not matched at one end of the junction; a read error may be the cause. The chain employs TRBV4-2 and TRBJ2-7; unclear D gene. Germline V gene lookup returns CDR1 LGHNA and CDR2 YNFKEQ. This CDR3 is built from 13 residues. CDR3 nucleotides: TGTACCAGCAGCCAAGCGTTACTCAGGGAGCAGTACTTC. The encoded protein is CTSSQALLREQYF.

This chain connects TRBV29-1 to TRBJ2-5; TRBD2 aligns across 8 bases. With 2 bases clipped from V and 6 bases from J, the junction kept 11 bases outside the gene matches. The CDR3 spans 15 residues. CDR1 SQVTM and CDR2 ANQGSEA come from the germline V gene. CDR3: CSVEPATVAGKTQYF. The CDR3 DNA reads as TGCAGCGTTGAACCCGCGACTGTAGCGGGAAAGACCCAGTACTTC.

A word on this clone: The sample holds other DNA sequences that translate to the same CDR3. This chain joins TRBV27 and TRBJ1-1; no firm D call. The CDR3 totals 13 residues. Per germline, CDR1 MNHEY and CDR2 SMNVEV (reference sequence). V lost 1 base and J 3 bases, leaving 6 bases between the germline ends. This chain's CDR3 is CASSLYGDTEAFF. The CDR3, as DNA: TGTGCCAGCAGTTTATATGGGGACACTGAAGCTTTCTTT.

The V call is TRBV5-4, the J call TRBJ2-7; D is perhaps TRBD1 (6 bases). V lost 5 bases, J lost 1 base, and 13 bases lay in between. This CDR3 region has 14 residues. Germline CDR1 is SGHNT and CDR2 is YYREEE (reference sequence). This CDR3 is CASSIGGYSYEQYF. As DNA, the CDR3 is TGTGCCAGCAGTATAGGGGGTTATTCCTACGAGCAGTACTTC.